This TCR beta chain was captured in a study of monozygotic twins with inflammatory bowel disease. Germline V CDR1 and CDR2: MDHEN, SYDVKM. The CDR3 is 13 amino acids. TCRdb derives one entry per CDR3 protein from the 5' RACE reads, leaving out DNA. Recorded for this sample: about 440,000 distinct CDR3 sequences. The sample was blood. The clonotype originates from a human donor with ulcerative colitis or Crohn's disease, or a healthy co-twin of an affected twin (not recorded which). The V and J genes are TRBV28 and TRBJ2-3; TCRdb returns TRBD1, unconfirmable since there is no DNA. The CDR3: CASRDRARDTQYF. Drawing the rest from reference TRBV28 and TRBJ2-3, the complete variable domain is DVKVTQSSRYLVKRTGEKVFLECVQDMDHENMFWYRQDPGLGLRLIYFSYDVKMKEKGDIPEGYSVSREKKERFSLILESASTNQTSMYLCASRDRARDTQYFGPGTRLTVL.